The 6 T cell receptor beta chains reported below all come from one sample, sequenced in a study of graft-versus-host responses after intestinal transplantation. Sequenced by immunoSEQ multiplex PCR; TCRdb stores in-frame clones only, minus some. This sample yields some 70,000 clones, of which more than 75% are seen a single time; more than 7% belongs to the top ten. The antigens these receptors bind are not known. Source: unstimulated CD8+ T cells sorted from spleen or lymph node cells, taken before transplant. The receptors here all came from a human donor who was the organ donor for an intestinal transplant.

The chain combines TRBV19 with TRBJ1-6; possible D gene TRBD1, 5 bases. Germline CDR1 LNHDA, CDR2 SQIVND (reference sequence). V was cut by 6 bases and J by 8 bases, with 17 bases left in between. The CDR3 totals 15 residues. CDR3 coding DNA: TGTGCCAGTAGCCGTCCCCGGGGGTTGGATTCACCCCTCCACTTT. Its protein product is CASSRPRGLDSPLHF.

This rearrangement joins TRBV7-9 to TRBJ1-6; D remains unclear. The V gene's germline CDR1 is SEHNR and CDR2 FQNEAQ (reference sequence). The CDR3 is 15 residues long. Trimming left V 11 bases short and J 11 bases short, with 25 bases between. The CDR3 coding sequence is TGTGCCTCAGTGGAGGACCTAACCCCGCTACCACCCCTCCACTTT. Its translation: CASVEDLTPLPPLHF.

This chain links TRBV9 with TRBJ2-7; D is ambiguous. V lost 0 bases to trimming and J lost 0 bases, with 7 bases between them. The length of the CDR3 is 14 residues. The germline V gene has CDR1 SGDLS and CDR2 YYNGEE. The CDR3 loop is CASSVVASSYEQYF. The CDR3 DNA is TGTGCCAGCAGCGTAGTAGCTAGCTCCTACGAGCAGTACTTC.

The V and J genes are TRBV4-1 and TRBJ2-7; 7 bases agree with TRBD1. V was pared by 8 bases and J by 2 bases, with 3 bases of the junction left unmatched. The CDR3 runs 12 residues. Germline V lookup: CDR1 MGHRA, CDR2 YSYEKL. As DNA, the CDR3 is TGCGCCAGCGGGGACAGCGCCTACGAGCAGTACTTC. As protein: CASGDSAYEQYF.

The chain uses TRBV5-1 and TRBJ1-2, with 7 bases aligning to TRBD1. The ends lost 4 bases at V and 5 bases at J; junction bases unmatched: 26. Germline assignment: CDR1 SGHRS and CDR2 YFSETQ. The CDR3 runs to 20 residues. CDR3 sequence: CASSRLPNSRRFNRGYGYTF. CDR3 in DNA: TGCGCCAGCAGCCGACTACCTAACAGCCGCCGCTTCAACAGGGGATATGGCTACACCTTC.

The V and J genes are TRBV7-8 and TRBJ2-3; maybe TRBD2 (6 bases). CDR1 is SGHVS and CDR2 is FQNEAQ in the germline V gene. The germline V and J ends were trimmed by 5 bases and 2 bases, with 17 bases remaining between them. The CDR3 is made up of 16 amino acids. The CDR3 DNA follows: TGTGCCAGCAGCACCCGGGACTGGACAAACACAGATACGCAGTATTTT. This gives the protein CASSTRDWTNTDTQYF.